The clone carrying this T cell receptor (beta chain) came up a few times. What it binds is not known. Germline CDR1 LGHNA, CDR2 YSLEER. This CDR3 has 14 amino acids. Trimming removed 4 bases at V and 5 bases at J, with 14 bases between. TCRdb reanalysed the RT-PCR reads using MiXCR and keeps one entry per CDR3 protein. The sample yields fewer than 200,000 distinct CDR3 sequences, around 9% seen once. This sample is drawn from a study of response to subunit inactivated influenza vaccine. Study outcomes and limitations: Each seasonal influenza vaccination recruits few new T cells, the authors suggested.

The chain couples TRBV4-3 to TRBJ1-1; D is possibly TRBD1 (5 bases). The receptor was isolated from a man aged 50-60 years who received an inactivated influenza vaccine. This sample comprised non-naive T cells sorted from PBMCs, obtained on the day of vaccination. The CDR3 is CASSPGGINTEAFF. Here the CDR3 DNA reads TGCGCCAGCAGCCCCGGGGGAATCAATACTGAAGCTTTCTTT.